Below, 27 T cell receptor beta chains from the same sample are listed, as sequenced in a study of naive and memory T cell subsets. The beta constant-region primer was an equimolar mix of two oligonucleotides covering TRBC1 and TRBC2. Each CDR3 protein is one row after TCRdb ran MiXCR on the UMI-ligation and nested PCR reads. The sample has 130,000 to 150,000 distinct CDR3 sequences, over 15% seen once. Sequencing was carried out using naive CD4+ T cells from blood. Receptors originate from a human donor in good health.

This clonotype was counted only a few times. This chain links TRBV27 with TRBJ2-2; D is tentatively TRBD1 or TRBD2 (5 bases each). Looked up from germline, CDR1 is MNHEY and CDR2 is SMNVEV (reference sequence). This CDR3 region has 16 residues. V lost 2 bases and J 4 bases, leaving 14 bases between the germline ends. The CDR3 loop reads CASSLVGVPTTGELFF. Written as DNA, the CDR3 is TGTGCCAGCAGTTTAGTGGGGGTACCTACCACCGGGGAGCTGTTTTTT.

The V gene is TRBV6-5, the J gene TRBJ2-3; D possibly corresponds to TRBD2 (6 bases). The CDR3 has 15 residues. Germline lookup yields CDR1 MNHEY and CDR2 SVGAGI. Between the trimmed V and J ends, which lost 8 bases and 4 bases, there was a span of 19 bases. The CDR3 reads CASREPTGAPDTQYF. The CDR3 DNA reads TGTGCCAGCCGGGAGCCGACGGGAGCGCCAGATACGCAGTATTTT.

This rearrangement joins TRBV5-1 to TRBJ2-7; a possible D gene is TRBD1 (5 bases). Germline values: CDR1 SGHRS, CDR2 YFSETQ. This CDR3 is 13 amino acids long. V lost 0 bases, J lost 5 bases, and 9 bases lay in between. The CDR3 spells CASSLGQRDEQYF. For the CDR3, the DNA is TGCGCCAGCAGCTTGGGACAGAGAGACGAGCAGTACTTC. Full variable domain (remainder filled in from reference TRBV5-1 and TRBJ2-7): KAGVTQTPRYLIKTRGQQVTLSCSPISGHRSVSWYQQTPGQGLQFLFEYFSETQRNKGNFPGRFSGRQFSNSRSEMNVSTLELGDSALYLCASSLGQRDEQYFGPGTRLTVT.

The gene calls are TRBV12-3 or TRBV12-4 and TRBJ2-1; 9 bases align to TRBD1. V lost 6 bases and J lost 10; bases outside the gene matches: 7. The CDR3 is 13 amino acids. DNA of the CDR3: TGTGCCAGCAGCCGACGACAGGGGGACGAGCAGTTCTTC. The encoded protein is CASSRRQGDEQFF.

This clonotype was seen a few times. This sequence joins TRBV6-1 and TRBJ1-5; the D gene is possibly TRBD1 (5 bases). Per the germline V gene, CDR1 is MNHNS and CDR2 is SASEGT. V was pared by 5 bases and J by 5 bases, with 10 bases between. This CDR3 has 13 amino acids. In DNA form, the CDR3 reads TGTGCCAGCAGTCCTCAGGGCTATCAGCCCCAGCATTTT. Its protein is CASSPQGYQPQHF.

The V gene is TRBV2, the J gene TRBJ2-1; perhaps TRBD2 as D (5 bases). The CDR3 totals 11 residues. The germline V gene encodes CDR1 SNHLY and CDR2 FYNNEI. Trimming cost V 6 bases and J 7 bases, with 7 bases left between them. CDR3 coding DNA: TGTGCCAGCAGAAGCGGAAATGAGCAGTTCTTC. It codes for CASRSGNEQFF. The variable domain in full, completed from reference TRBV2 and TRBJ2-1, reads EPEVTQTPSHQVTQMGQEVILRCVPISNHLYFYWYRQILGQKVEFLVSFYNNEISEKSEIFDDQFSVERPDGSNFTLKIRSTKLEDSAMYFCASRSGNEQFFGPGTRLTVL.

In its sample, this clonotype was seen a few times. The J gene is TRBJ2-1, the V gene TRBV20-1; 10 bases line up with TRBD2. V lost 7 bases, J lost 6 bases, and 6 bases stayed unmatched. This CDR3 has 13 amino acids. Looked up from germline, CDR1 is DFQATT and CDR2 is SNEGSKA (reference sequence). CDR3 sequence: CSVIAGGLNEQFF. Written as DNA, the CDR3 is TGCAGTGTCATAGCGGGAGGACTCAATGAGCAGTTCTTC.

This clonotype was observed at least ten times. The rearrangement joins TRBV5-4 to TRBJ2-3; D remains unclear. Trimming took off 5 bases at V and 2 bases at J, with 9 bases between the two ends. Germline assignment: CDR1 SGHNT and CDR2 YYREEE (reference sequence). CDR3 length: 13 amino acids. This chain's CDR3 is CASRLDLTDTQYF. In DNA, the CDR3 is TGTGCCAGCAGGCTGGACCTCACAGATACGCAGTATTTT.

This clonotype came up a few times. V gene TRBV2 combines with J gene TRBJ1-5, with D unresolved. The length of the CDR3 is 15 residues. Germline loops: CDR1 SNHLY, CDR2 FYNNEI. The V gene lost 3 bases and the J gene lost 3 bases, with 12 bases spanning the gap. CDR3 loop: CASSENSRNNQPQHF. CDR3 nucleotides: TGTGCCAGCAGTGAGAATTCCCGTAACAATCAGCCCCAGCATTTT.

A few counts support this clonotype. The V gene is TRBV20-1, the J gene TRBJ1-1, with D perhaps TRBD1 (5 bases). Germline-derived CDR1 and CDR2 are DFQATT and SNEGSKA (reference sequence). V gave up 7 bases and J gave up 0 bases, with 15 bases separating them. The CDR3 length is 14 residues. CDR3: CSVLTGTLNTEAFF. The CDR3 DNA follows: TGCAGTGTCCTAACCGGGACTTTGAACACTGAAGCTTTCTTT.

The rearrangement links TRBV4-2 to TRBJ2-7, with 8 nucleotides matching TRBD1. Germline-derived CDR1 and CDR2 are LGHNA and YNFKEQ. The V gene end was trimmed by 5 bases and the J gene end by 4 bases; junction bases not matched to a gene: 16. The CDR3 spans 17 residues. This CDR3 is CASSGPLGTGSPYEQYF. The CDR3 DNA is TGTGCCAGCAGCGGGCCACTTGGGACAGGCTCACCATACGAGCAGTACTTC.

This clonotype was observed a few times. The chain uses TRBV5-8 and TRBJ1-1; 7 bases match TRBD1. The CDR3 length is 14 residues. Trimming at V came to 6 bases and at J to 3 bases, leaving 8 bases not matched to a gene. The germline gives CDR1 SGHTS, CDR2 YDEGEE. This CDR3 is CASILGTDYTEAFF. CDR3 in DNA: TGTGCCAGCATCCTGGGGACAGACTACACTGAAGCTTTCTTT. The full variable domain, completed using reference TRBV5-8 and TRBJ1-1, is EAGVTQSPTHLIKTRGQQATLRCSPISGHTSVYWYQQALGLGLQFLLWYDEGEERNRGNFPPRFSGRQFPNYSSELNVNALELEDSALYLCASILGTDYTEAFFGQGTRLTVV.

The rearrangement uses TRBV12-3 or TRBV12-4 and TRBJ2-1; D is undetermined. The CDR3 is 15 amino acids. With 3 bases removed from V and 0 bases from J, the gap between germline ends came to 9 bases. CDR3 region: CASSFNINSYNEQFF. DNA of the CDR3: TGTGCCAGCAGTTTCAACATTAACTCCTACAATGAGCAGTTCTTC.

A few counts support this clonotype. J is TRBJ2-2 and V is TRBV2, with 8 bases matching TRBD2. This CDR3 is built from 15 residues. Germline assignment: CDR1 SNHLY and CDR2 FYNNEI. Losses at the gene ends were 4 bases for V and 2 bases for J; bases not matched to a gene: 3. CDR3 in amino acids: CASSGLAFNTGELFF. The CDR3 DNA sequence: TGTGCCAGCAGTGGACTAGCGTTTAACACCGGGGAGCTGTTTTTT.

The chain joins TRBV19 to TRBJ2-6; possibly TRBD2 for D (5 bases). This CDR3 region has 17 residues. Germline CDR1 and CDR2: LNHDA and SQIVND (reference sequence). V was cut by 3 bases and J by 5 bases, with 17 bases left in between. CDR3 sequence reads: CASSILGLQSRANVLTF. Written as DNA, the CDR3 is TGTGCCAGTAGTATCCTAGGACTTCAAAGCAGGGCCAACGTCCTGACTTTC.

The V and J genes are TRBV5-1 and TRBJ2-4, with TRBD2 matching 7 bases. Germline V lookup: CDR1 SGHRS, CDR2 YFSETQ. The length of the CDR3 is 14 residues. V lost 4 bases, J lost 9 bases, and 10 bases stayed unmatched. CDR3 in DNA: TGCGCCAGCAGCGTTGGGAGGGTCGACGGCATTCAGTACTTC. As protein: CASSVGRVDGIQYF.

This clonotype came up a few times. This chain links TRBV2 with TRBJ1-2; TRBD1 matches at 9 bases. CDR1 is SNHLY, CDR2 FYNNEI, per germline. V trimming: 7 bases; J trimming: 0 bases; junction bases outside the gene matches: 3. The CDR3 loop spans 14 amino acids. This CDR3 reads CASTGQGSNYGYTF. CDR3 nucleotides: TGTGCCAGCACCGGACAGGGGTCTAACTATGGCTACACCTTC.

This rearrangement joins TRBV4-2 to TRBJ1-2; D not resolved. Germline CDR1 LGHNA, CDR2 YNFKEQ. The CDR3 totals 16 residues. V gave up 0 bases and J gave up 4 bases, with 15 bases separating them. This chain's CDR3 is CASSQEEVGSGYGYTF. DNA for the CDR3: TGTGCCAGCAGCCAAGAAGAAGTCGGCAGCGGCTATGGCTACACCTTC.

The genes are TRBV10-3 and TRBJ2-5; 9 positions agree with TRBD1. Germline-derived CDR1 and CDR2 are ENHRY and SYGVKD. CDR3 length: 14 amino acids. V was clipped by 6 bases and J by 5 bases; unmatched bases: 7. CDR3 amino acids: CAIRGTGRDETQYF. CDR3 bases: TGTGCCATCAGAGGGACAGGGAGGGATGAGACCCAGTACTTC.

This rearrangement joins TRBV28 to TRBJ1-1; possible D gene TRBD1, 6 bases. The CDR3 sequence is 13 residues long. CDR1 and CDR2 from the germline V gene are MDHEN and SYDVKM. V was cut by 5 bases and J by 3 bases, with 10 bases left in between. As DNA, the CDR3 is TGTGCCAGCAGTGAACAGGGTTACACTGAAGCTTTCTTT. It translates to CASSEQGYTEAFF.

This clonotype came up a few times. CDR3 DNA sequence: TGTGCCAGCAGCGGAACAAGGGATTACGGGACTGAAGCTTTCTTT. This translates into CASSGTRDYGTEAFF. This chain links TRBV9 with TRBJ1-1; D gene unclear. CDR3 length: 15 amino acids. The V gene's germline CDR1 is SGDLS and CDR2 YYNGEE. V lost 3 bases to trimming and J lost 5 bases, with 17 bases between them.

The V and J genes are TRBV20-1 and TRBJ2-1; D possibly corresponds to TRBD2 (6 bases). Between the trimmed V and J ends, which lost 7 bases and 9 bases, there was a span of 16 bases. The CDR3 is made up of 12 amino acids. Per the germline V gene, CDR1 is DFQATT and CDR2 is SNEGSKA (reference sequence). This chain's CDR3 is CSEDSAGTEQFF. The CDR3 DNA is TGCAGTGAGGACTCGGCGGGAACTGAGCAGTTCTTC.

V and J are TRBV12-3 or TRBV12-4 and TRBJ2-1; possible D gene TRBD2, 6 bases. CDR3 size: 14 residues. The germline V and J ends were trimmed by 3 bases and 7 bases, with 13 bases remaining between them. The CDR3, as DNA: TGTGCCAGCAGTTTTGGCGGGATTTGGAATGAGCAGTTCTTC. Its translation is CASSFGGIWNEQFF.

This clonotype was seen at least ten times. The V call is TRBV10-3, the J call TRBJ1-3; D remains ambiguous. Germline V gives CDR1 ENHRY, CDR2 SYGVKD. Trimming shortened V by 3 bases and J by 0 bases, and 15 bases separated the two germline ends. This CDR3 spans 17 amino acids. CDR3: CAISDRKVLSSGNTIYF. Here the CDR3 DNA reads TGTGCCATCAGTGACCGGAAGGTCCTCAGCTCTGGAAACACCATATATTTT.

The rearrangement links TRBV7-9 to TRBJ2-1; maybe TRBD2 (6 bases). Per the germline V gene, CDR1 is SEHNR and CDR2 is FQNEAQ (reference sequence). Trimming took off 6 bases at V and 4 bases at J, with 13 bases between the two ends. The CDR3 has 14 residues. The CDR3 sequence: CASRNSGGYNEQFF. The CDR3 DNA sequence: TGTGCCAGCAGAAATAGCGGAGGGTACAATGAGCAGTTCTTC.

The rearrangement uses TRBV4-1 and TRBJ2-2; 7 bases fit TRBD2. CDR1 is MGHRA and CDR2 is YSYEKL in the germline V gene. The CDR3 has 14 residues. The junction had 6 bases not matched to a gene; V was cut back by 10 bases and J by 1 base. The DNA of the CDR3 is TGCGCCACCCAAGAGCGGGAGAACACCGGGGAGCTGTTTTTT. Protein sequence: CATQERENTGELFF.

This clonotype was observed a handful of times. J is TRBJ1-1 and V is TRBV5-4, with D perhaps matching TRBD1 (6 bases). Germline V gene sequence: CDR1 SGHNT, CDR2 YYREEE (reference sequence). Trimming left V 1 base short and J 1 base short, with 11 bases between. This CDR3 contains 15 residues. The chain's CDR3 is CASSLLDRKNTEAFF. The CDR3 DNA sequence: TGTGCCAGCAGCTTGCTGGACAGAAAGAACACTGAAGCTTTCTTT.